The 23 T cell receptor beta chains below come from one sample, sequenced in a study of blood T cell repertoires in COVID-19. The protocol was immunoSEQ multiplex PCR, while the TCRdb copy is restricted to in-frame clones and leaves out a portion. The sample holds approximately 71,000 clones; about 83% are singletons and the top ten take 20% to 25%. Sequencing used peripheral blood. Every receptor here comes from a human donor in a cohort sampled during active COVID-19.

CDR3 amino acids: CASTQTLANTGELFF. CDR3 DNA sequence: TGTGCCAGCACCCAAACGTTAGCTAACACCGGGGAGCTGTTTTTT. The rearrangement links TRBV5-4 to TRBJ2-2; D gene uncertain. Trimming cost V 6 bases and J 2 bases, with 14 bases left between them. The CDR3 is 15 amino acids. CDR1 is SGHNT and CDR2 is YYREEE in the germline V gene (reference sequence).

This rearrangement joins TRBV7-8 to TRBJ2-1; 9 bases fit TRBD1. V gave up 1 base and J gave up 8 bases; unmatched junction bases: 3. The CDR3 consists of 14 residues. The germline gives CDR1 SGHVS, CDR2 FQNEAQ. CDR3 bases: TGTGCCAGCAGCTTAGAACAGGGGGCTCATGAGCAGTTCTTC. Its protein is CASSLEQGAHEQFF.

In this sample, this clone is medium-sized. CDR3 protein: CASSSSGGTDTQYF. CDR3 in DNA: TGTGCCAGCAGCTCAAGCGGGGGCACAGATACGCAGTATTTT. This chain joins TRBV5-8 and TRBJ2-3; TRBD2 matches 7 bases. The J segment lost 1 base and the V segment lost 3 bases, leaving 2 bases of the junction unmatched. The CDR3 is 14 amino acids. Germline V CDR1 and CDR2: SGHTS, YDEGEE. The entire variable domain, with the rest obtained from reference TRBV5-8 and TRBJ2-3, is as follows: EAGVTQSPTHLIKTRGQQATLRCSPISGHTSVYWYQQALGLGLQFLLWYDEGEERNRGNFPPRFSGRQFPNYSSELNVNALELEDSALYLCASSSSGGTDTQYFGPGTRLTVL.

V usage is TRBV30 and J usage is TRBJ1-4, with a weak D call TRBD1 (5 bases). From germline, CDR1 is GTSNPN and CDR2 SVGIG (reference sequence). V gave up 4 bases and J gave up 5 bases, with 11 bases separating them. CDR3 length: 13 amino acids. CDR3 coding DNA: TGTGCCTGGAAAGTGGCAGGGAATGAAAAACTGTTTTTT. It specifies CAWKVAGNEKLFF.

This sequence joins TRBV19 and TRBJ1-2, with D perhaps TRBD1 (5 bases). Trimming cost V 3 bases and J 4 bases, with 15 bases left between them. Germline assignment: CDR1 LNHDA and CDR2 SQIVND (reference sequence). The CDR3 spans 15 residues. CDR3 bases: TGTGCCAGTAGTATTACGGGTGGAGGGGCCTATGGCTACACCTTC. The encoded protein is CASSITGGGAYGYTF.

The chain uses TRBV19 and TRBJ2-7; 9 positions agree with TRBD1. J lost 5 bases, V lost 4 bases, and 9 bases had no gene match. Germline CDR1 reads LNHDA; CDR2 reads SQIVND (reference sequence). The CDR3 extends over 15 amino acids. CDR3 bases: TGTGCCAGTAGTAAATCCGGGACAGGGATCGACGAGCAGTACTTC. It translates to CASSKSGTGIDEQYF.

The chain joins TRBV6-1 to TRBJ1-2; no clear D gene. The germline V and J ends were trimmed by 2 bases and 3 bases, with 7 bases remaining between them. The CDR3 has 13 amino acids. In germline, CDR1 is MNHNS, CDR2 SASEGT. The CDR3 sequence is CASSEREDYGYTF. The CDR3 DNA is TGTGCCAGCAGTGAAAGGGAGGACTATGGCTACACCTTC.

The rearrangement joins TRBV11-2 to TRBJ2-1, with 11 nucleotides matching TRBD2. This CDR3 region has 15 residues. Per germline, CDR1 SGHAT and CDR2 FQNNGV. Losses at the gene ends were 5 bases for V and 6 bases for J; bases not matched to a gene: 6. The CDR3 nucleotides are TGTGCCAGCAGCGTAACTAGCGGGGGCCGCAATGAGCAGTTCTTC. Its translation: CASSVTSGGRNEQFF.

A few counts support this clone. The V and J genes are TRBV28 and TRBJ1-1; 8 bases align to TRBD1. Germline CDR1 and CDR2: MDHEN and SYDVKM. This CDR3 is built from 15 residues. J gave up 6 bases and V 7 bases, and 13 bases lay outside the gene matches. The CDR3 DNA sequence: TGTGCCAGCACTTCGTTCCTCGGACAGGGCTCTGAAGCTTTCTTT. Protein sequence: CASTSFLGQGSEAFF. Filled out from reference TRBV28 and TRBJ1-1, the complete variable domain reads DVKVTQSSRYLVKRTGEKVFLECVQDMDHENMFWYRQDPGLGLRLIYFSYDVKMKEKGDIPEGYSVSREKKERFSLILESASTNQTSMYLCASTSFLGQGSEAFFGQGTRLTVV.

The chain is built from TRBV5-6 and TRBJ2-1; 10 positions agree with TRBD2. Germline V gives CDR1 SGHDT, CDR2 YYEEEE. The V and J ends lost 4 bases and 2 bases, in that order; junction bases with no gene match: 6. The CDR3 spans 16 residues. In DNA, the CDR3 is TGTGCCAGCAGCCGACGTAGCGGGGGGCCCTACAATGAGCAGTTCTTC. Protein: CASSRRSGGPYNEQFF.

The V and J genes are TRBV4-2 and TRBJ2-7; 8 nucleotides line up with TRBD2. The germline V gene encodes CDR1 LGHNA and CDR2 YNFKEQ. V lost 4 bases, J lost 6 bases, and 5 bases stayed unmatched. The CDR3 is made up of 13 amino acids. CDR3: CASSPGTRVEQYF. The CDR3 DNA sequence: TGTGCCAGCAGCCCCGGGACTAGGGTCGAGCAGTACTTC.

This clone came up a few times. In DNA, the CDR3 is TGTGCCAGCAGCCAAGTTGGACAGGGGGATGAAAAACTGTTTTTT. Its protein product is CASSQVGQGDEKLFF. The chain is built from TRBV4-2 and TRBJ1-4, with 10 nucleotides matching TRBD1. Germline trimming cut 1 base from V and 6 bases from J; bases unmatched to any gene: 2. CDR3 length: 15 residues. CDR1 and CDR2 (germline): LGHNA, YNFKEQ.

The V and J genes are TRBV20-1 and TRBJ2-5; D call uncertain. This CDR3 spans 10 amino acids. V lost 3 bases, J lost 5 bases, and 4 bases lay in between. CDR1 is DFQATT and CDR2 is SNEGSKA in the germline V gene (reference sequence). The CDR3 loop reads CSASQETQYF. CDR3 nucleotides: TGCAGTGCTAGCCAGGAGACCCAGTACTTC.

CDR3 nucleotides: TGTGCCAGCCGAGATCAGGGGGCGGTTCAGCCCCAGCATTTT. This codes for CASRDQGAVQPQHF. The rearrangement uses TRBV19 and TRBJ1-5; 8 bases map to TRBD1. Germline V gene data show CDR1 as LNHDA and CDR2 as SQIVND (reference sequence). The trim removed 9 bases at V and 6 bases at J, leaving 10 bases unmatched. This CDR3 is built from 14 residues.

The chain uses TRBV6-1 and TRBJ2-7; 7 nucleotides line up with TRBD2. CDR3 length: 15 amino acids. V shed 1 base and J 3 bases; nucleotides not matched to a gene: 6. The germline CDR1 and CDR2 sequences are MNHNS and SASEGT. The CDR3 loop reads CASSEGTSGFYEQYF. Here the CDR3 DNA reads TGTGCCAGCAGTGAAGGGACTAGTGGTTTCTACGAGCAGTACTTC.

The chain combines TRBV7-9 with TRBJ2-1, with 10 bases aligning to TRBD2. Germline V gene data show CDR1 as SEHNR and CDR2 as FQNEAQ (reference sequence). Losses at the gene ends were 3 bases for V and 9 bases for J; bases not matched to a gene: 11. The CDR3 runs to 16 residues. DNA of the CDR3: TGTGCCAGCAGCTTCTCGGGGCTAGCGGGAGCTGGTGAGCAGTTCTTC. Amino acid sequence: CASSFSGLAGAGEQFF.

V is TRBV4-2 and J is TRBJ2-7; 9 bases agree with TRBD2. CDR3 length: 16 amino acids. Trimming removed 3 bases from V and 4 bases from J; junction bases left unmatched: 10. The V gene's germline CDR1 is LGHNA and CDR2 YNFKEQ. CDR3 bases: TGTGCCAGCAGCCACCCCATAGCGGGAGAGGGGTACGAGCAGTACTTC. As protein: CASSHPIAGEGYEQYF.

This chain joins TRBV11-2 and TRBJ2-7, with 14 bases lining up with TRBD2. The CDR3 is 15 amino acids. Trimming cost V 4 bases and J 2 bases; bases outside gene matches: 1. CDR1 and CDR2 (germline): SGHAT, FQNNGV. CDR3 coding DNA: TGTGCCAGCAGCTCGACTAGCGGGAGGGCCTACGAGCAGTACTTC. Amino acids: CASSSTSGRAYEQYF. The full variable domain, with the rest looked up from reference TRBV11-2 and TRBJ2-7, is EAGVAQSPRYKIIEKRQSVAFWCNPISGHATLYWYQQILGQGPKLLIQFQNNGVVDDSQLPKDRFSAERLKGVDSTLKIQPAKLEDSAVYLCASSSTSGRAYEQYFGPGTRLTVT.

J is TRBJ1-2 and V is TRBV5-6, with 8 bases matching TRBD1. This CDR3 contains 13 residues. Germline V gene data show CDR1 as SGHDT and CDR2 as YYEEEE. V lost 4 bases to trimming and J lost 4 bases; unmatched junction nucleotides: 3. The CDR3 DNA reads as TGTGCCAGCAGCCCTGGACAGGGCTATGGCTACACCTTC. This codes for CASSPGQGYGYTF.

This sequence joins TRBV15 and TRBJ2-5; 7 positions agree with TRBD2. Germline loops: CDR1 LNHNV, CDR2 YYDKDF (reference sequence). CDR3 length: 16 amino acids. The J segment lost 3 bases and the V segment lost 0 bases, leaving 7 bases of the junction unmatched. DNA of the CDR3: TGTGCCACCAGCAGAGATTTGGGCGGGAGCGAAGAGACCCAGTACTTC. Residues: CATSRDLGGSEETQYF.

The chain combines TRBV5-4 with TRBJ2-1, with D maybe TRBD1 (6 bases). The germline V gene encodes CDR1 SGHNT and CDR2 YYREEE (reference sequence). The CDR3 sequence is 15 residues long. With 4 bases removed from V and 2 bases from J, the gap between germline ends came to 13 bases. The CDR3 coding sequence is TGTGCCAGCAGCGCAACTAGGGACACCTACAATGAGCAGTTCTTC. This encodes CASSATRDTYNEQFF.

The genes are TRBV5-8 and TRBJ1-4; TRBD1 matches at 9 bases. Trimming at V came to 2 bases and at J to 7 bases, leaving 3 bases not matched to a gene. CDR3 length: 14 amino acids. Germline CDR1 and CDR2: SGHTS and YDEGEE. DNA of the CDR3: TGTGCCAGCAGCTTTACAGGGGGCACTGAAAAACTGTTTTTT. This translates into CASSFTGGTEKLFF.

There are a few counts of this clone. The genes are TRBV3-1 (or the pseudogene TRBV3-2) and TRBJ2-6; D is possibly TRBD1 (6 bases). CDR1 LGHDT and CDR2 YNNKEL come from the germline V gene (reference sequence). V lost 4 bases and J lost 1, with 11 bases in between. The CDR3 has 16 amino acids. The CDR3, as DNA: TGTGCCAGCAGCCTCAGGGGAGCTTCTGGGGCCAACGTCCTGACTTTC. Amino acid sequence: CASSLRGASGANVLTF.